These T cell receptor beta chains were read from a single sample in a study of CD8 T cells in ankylosing spondylitis. TCRdb used MiXCR to reprocess the 5' RACE reads, holding one entry per CDR3 protein. This sample yields under 850,000 distinct CDR3 sequences, of which roughly 20% are seen a single time; 15% to 20% belongs to the top ten. Material for sequencing was blood, either unsorted or a sorted T cell fraction (not recorded which). The receptors originated from a male donor with ankylosing spondylitis. The CDR3 runs from the conserved cysteine through the conserved F or W. A D gene is named only where the DNA matches it firmly. The listing skips clone size in some rows; elsewhere it reads once, few, many or a size class.

J gene,D gene,V gene,clone size,CDR3 DNA,CDR3 protein
TRBJ2-5,.,TRBV4-1,.,TGCGCCAGCAGCCAAGATCACGGCGGGATCGAGACCCAGTACTTC,CASSQDHGGIETQYF
TRBJ1-4,TRBD1,TRBV29-1,.,TGCAGCGTGGGCCCCGGACAGGGGGCTGGAAAACTGTTTTTT,CSVGPGQGAGKLFF
TRBJ2-3,.,TRBV12-3/TRBV12-4,few,TGTGCCAGCAGCTCCCCCGCTGGGGGGGCCGCTTTTGCAGATACGCAGTATTTT,CASSSPAGGAAFADTQYF
TRBJ2-1,.,TRBV20-1,.,TGCAGTGCTAGAGATATGAGCTCCTACAATGAGCAGTTCTTC,CSARDMSSYNEQFF
TRBJ2-7,.,TRBV21-1,.,TGTGCCAGCAGCACCGGGACAGTGGACGAGCAGTACTTC,CASSTGTVDEQYF
TRBJ2-2,.,TRBV6-1,.,TGTGCCAGCAGCCGACAGCAGAACACCGGGGAGCTGTTTTTT,CASSRQQNTGELFF
TRBJ2-1,TRBD1,TRBV12-3/TRBV12-4,many,TGTGCCAGCAGTTTTTTAGGACAGGAGATCTACAATGAGCAGTTCTTC,CASSFLGQEIYNEQFF
TRBJ1-3,.,TRBV4-1,few,TGCGCCAGCAGCCGGTGGGCGGAACTACCTGGAAACACCATATATTTT,CASSRWAELPGNTIYF
TRBJ2-5,TRBD2,TRBV10-2,few,TGCGCCAGCAGCGAATGGACTAGCGGGGTCCAAGAGACCCAGTACTTC,CASSEWTSGVQETQYF
TRBJ1-2,TRBD1,TRBV3-1,.,TGTGCCAGCAGCCAAGATTCCCACAGGGGGCTTGACTATGGCTACACCTTC,CASSQDSHRGLDYGYTF
TRBJ1-5,.,TRBV20-1,.,TGCAGTGCTGAACGGGACACCGGAGGTAATCAGCCCCAGCATTTT,CSAERDTGGNQPQHF
TRBJ2-7,TRBD1,TRBV3-1,few,TGTGCCAGCAGCTATTACGGACAGGGGTCCTACGAGCAGTACTTC,CASSYYGQGSYEQYF
TRBJ2-1,TRBD2,TRBV19,few,TGTGCCAGTACAGGGACTATTAATTACAATGAGCAGTTCTTC,CASTGTINYNEQFF
TRBJ2-3,.,TRBV27,.,TGTGCCAGCAGTTCCGGGGTCCATACAGCCCAGGATACGCAGTATTTT,CASSSGVHTAQDTQYF
TRBJ2-1,TRBD2,TRBV4-3,.,TGCGCCAGCAGCCAAGATAAAGGACTAGCGGGAGGCGATGAGCAGTTCTTC,CASSQDKGLAGGDEQFF
TRBJ2-3,.,TRBV5-1,.,TGCGCCAGCAGCTTGGGCCTTAGGGGCCCCACAGATACGCAGTATTTT,CASSLGLRGPTDTQYF
TRBJ2-7,.,TRBV5-1,.,TGCGCCAGCAGCTCCGCTCCCCCCCCGACCGAGCAGTACTTC,CASSSAPPPTEQYF
TRBJ1-5,TRBD1,TRBV18,.,TGTGCCAGCTCAGGACAGGTCCATCAGCCCCAGCATTTT,CASSGQVHQPQHF
TRBJ2-7,TRBD1,TRBV7-2,.,TGTGCCAGCAGCGTCGGGACAGGGGTCTACGAGCAGTACTTC,CASSVGTGVYEQYF
TRBJ2-7,.,TRBV6-5,few,TGTGCCAGCAGTTCCAGTCGGGGCATACTCTACGAGCAGTACTTC,CASSSSRGILYEQYF
TRBJ2-5,TRBD2,TRBV3-1,.,TGTGCCAGCAGCCATCGAGCGGGAAGAGGCGGTGGAGAGACCCAGTACTTC,CASSHRAGRGGGETQYF
TRBJ1-1,.,TRBV19,.,TGTGCCAGCGCCGACGGGGAAGTGGCTGAAGCTTTCTTT,CASADGEVAEAFF
TRBJ2-7,.,TRBV12-3/TRBV12-4,.,TGTGCCAGCAGTCCTCGGTGGGAAACCTACGAGCAGTACTTC,CASSPRWETYEQYF
TRBJ2-7,.,TRBV2,.,TGTGCCAGCGGGCCAGGGGGGTCAAGCGAGCAGTACTTC,CASGPGGSSEQYF
TRBJ2-3,.,TRBV7-9,few,TGTGCCAGCAGCTTAGATAAAACTACAGATACGCAGTATTTT,CASSLDKTTDTQYF
TRBJ1-2,TRBD1,TRBV12-3/TRBV12-4,.,TGTGCCAGCGCTAAGTTTGTCGGACAGGGTCCTAACTATGGCTACACCTTC,CASAKFVGQGPNYGYTF
TRBJ2-1,.,TRBV2,few,TGTGCCAGCCTGAGACCCGCTCCTTCGAATGAGCAGTTCTTC,CASLRPAPSNEQFF
TRBJ2-1,TRBD1,TRBV14,.,TGTGCCAGCAGCCGTACGGGACAGGGGAAGGGCAATGAGCAGTTCTTC,CASSRTGQGKGNEQFF
TRBJ2-2,TRBD2,TRBV10-3,.,TGTGCCATCAGTGGACTAGCGGGAGGGGGGTCGAACACCGGGGAGCTGTTTTTT,CAISGLAGGGSNTGELFF
TRBJ2-7,TRBD1,TRBV10-3,many,TGTGCCATCAGCGAAGACAGGGATGTCGGCGAGCAGTACTTC,CAISEDRDVGEQYF
TRBJ1-5,.,TRBV6-1,.,TGTGCCAGCACCGAACAGGGTAGCAATCAGCCCCAGCATTTT,CASTEQGSNQPQHF
TRBJ2-2,.,TRBV5-5,few,TGTGCCAGCAGCTTGGTTGTCGGGGTGAACACCGGGGAGCTGTTTTTT,CASSLVVGVNTGELFF
TRBJ2-5,TRBD1,TRBV5-1,few,TGCGCCAGCAGCCGCGGACAGGAGCTGTACCAAGAGACCCAGTACTTC,CASSRGQELYQETQYF
TRBJ2-1,.,TRBV30,.,TGTGCCTGGAGCGCCGACGGGCACTACAATGAGCAGTTCTTC,CAWSADGHYNEQFF
TRBJ1-5,.,TRBV27,few,TGTGCCAGCAGTTTACTGGGAGGGGCTTATAGCAATCAGCCCCAGCATTTT,CASSLLGGAYSNQPQHF